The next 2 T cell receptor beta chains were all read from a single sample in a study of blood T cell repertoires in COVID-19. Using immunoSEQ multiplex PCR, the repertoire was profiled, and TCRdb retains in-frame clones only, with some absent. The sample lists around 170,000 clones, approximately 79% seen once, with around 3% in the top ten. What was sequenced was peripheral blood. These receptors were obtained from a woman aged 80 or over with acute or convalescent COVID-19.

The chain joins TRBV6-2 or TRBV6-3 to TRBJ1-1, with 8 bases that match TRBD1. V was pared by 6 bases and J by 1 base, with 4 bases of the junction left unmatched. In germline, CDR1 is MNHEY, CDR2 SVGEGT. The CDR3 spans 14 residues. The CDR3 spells CASSQGAKNTEAFF. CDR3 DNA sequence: TGTGCCAGCAGCCAGGGGGCAAAGAACACTGAAGCTTTCTTT.

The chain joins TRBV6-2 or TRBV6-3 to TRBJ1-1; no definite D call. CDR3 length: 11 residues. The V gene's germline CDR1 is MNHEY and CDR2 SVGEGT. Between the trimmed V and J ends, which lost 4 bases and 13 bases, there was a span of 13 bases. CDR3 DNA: TGTGCCAGCAGTTCGGTGCGTCGCGTTTTCTTT. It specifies CASSSVRRVFF.